A selection of T cell receptor beta chains follows, all from one sample in a study of blood T cell repertoires in COVID-19. Profiled with immunoSEQ multiplex PCR; TCRdb holds only in-frame clones, not every one. The data contain approximately 150,000 clones, approximately 88% of them seen just once; the ten biggest clones take up roughly 1.5%. The sequencing input was peripheral blood. Receptor source: a woman between 50 and 59 years old with acute or convalescent COVID-19. Each CDR3 is given with its conserved first and last residue. The D gene is left open where the match is weak. Expanded clones get a size class; other rows say once, few or many, or leave the size out.

D gene,J gene,clone size,V gene,CDR3 protein,CDR3 DNA
TRBD2,TRBJ2-2,.,TRBV7-7,CASSLSSGGNTGELFF,TGTGCTAGCAGCTTAAGTAGCGGGGGAAACACCGGGGAGCTGTTTTTT
TRBD2,TRBJ2-5,.,TRBV7-6,CASSLGPSGPLRETQYF,TGTGCCAGCAGCTTAGGGCCTAGCGGTCCCTTGAGGGAGACCCAGTACTTC
.,TRBJ1-5,.,TRBV12-2,CASRSNRARSNQPQHF,TGTGCAAGTCGCAGCAACAGGGCGCGTAGCAATCAGCCCCAGCATTTT
TRBD1,TRBJ2-3,.,TRBV9,CASRGQGATDTQYF,TGTGCCAGCAGAGGACAGGGGGCTACAGATACGCAGTATTTT
.,TRBJ2-2,.,TRBV12-3/TRBV12-4,CASSPVYTGELFF,TGTGCCAGCAGTCCAGTTTACACCGGGGAGCTGTTTTTT
TRBD1,TRBJ2-7,.,TRBV5-6,CASSLGDRAYEQYF,TGTGCCAGCAGCTTGGGGGACAGGGCCTACGAGCAGTACTTC
.,TRBJ1-2,.,TRBV24-1,CATRDKLNYGYTF,TGTGCCACCAGGGACAAACTAAACTATGGCTACACCTTC
TRBD2,TRBJ2-3,.,TRBV7-9,CASSFLSGGAGDTQYF,TGTGCCAGCAGCTTCCTCAGCGGGGGGGCCGGAGATACGCAGTATTTT
.,TRBJ1-1,.,TRBV7-2,CASSFSGSTEAFF,TGTGCCAGCAGCTTTTCGGGGAGCACTGAAGCTTTCTTT
.,TRBJ1-5,.,TRBV7-2,CASSLSGTRDDNQPQHF,TGTGCCAGCAGCTTATCCGGGACACGGGATGACAATCAGCCCCAGCATTTT
.,TRBJ1-2,.,TRBV25-1,CASSERQFDGYTF,TGTGCCAGCAGTGAACGACAGTTCGATGGCTACACCTTC
.,TRBJ1-4,.,TRBV9,CASSLTGTQGEKLFF,TGTGCCAGCAGCCTTACAGGGACCCAAGGGGAAAAACTGTTTTTT
TRBD2,TRBJ2-7,once,TRBV18,CASSPRGGGLDEQYF,TGTGCCAGCTCACCCAGAGGCGGGGGATTGGACGAGCAGTACTTC
.,TRBJ1-5,.,TRBV6-5,CASSSFPSNQPQHF,TGTGCCAGCAGTTCCTTTCCTAGCAATCAGCCCCAGCATTTT
.,TRBJ1-6,.,TRBV7-9,CASSMRGSPLHF,TGTGCCAGCAGCATGCGGGGTTCACCCCTCCACTTT
TRBD2,TRBJ2-2,.,TRBV7-9,CAVPTGGANTGELFF,TGTGCCGTACCCACTGGGGGGGCGAACACCGGGGAGCTGTTTTTT
.,TRBJ1-4,few,TRBV2,CASSESGWVEKLFF,TGTGCCAGCAGTGAATCCGGGTGGGTCGAAAAACTGTTTTTT
.,TRBJ1-1,.,TRBV6-5,CASNTGLVAEAFF,TGTGCCAGCAATACAGGGCTGGTGGCTGAAGCTTTCTTT
.,TRBJ1-2,few,TRBV28,CASSLQGWDYGYTF,TGTGCCAGCTCCCTACAGGGATGGGACTATGGCTACACCTTC
.,TRBJ2-7,.,TRBV13,CASSSPPPKNSYEQYF,TGTGCCAGCAGCTCTCCCCCCCCTAAAAACTCCTACGAGCAGTACTTC
TRBD1,TRBJ1-1,.,TRBV7-3,CASSSTGEATEAFF,TGTGCCAGCAGCTCGACAGGGGAGGCCACTGAAGCTTTCTTT
.,TRBJ2-3,.,TRBV5-4,CASSSGMRTDTQYF,TGTGCCAGCAGCTCAGGGATGAGGACAGATACGCAGTATTTT
.,TRBJ2-2,.,TRBV9,CASSVGAGAYTGELFF,TGTGCCAGCAGCGTAGGGGCGGGGGCCTACACCGGGGAGCTGTTTTTT
.,TRBJ1-5,.,TRBV18,CASSPPRGQPQHF,TGTGCCAGCTCACCCCCTCGAGGTCAGCCCCAGCATTTT
.,TRBJ2-7,.,TRBV3-1/TRBV3-2,CASSQGGRYEQYF,TGTGCCAGCAGCCAAGGGGGGCGGTACGAGCAGTACTTC
TRBD2,TRBJ2-3,.,TRBV10-1,CASSELAGGSGDTQYF,TGCGCCAGCAGTGAGCTAGCGGGAGGGTCTGGGGATACGCAGTATTTT
TRBD1,TRBJ1-2,.,TRBV29-1,CSVTSLDRGGGYTF,TGCAGCGTAACTTCTTTGGACAGGGGGGGAGGCTACACCTTC